The following is a TCR beta chain sequence with its context. The table came from immunoSEQ multiplex PCR; TCRdb's copy has only in-frame clones and leaves some out. The sample has around 140,000 clones, roughly 90% seen once; the top ten hold more than 2%. This sample is part of a study of blood T cell repertoires in COVID-19. About the study: Donors in the United States, Italy and Spain gave samples during acute or convalescent COVID-19.

The sample was peripheral blood. This clonotype was obtained from a man aged 65-85 years with active COVID-19.

CDR3 sequence (DNA): TGTGCCAGCACCAGGGACTTCTATGGCTACACCTTC. Amino acids: CASTRDFYGYTF. V gene TRBV2 combines with J gene TRBJ1-2; perhaps TRBD1 as D (5 bases). The CDR3 runs to 12 residues. V was pared by 7 bases and J by 4 bases, with 10 bases between. The germline CDR1 and CDR2 sequences are SNHLY and FYNNEI.